This TCR beta chain stems from a study of blood T cell repertoires in COVID-19. Germline V CDR1 and CDR2: SGDLS, YYNGEE. V lost 3 bases and J lost 0; bases outside the gene matches: 8. This CDR3 comprises 18 residues. Some clones are missing from TCRdb's copy, which holds only in-frame ones; the method was immunoSEQ multiplex PCR. Of a few hundred thousand clones listed, about 87% are singletons. This sequence originates from a man in his sixties who had recovered from COVID-19. Material for sequencing was peripheral blood. The chain carries TRBV9 and TRBJ1-3, with 11 bases lining up with TRBD1. CDR3 protein: CASSAAGTGGVSGNTIYF. CDR3 bases: TGTGCCAGCAGCGCCGCAGGGACAGGGGGTGTCTCTGGAAACACCATATATTTT.